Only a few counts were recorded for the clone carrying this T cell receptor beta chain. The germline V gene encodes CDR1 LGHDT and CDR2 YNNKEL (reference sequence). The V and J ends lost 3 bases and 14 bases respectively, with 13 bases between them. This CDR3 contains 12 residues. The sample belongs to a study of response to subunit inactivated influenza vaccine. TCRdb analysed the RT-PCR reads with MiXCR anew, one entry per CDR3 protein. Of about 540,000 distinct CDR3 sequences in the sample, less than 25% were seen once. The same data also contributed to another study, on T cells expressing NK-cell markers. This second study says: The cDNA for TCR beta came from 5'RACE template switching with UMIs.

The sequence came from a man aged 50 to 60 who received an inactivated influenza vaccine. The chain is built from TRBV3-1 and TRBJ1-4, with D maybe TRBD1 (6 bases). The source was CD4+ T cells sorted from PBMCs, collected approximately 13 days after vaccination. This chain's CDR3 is CASSQGTGNLFF. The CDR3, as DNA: TGTGCCAGCAGCCAGGGCACAGGGAATCTGTTTTTT.